This T cell receptor (beta chain) is drawn from a study of cytomegalovirus exposure and HLA in healthy donors. V was clipped by 4 bases and J by 1 base, with 13 bases between them. Germline values: CDR1 SGHNT, CDR2 YYREEE (reference sequence). CDR3 size: 15 residues. Assay used: immunoSEQ multiplex PCR; TCRdb lists only in-frame clones, some missing. Of around 300,000 clones detected, around 90% appear once; the ten largest clones hold over 1%. The count of this clone is one. This clonotype originated in a woman aged 25 to 39 in good health and CMV-seropositive. This chain uses TRBV5-4 with TRBJ2-3; D call uncertain. Material for sequencing was PBMCs. Here the CDR3 reads CASSPLPRGTDTQYF. CDR3 in DNA: TGTGCCAGCAGCCCGCTGCCCCGGGGCACAGATACGCAGTATTTT.